This entry features one T cell receptor beta chain sequence. This clone's antigen is unknown. The sample holds no much larger clone one base away, and base qualities are not on file. This record belongs to a study of T cell responses to AZD1222 COVID-19 vaccine listed by TCRdb under 2021. In terms of the full investigation: Because spike-specific TCR depth and breadth did not differ between the two schedules, AZD1222 recipients who got a second dose at roughly 4 weeks were pooled with those who got a second dose at roughly 12 weeks. TCR sequencing was performed for 230 to 250 trial participants, of whom about 210 were given two doses of AZD1222 and approximately 25 were given two doses of MenACWY control vaccine. Enrollment into the trials was organized by age into subgroups of 18-55, 56-69 and 70-plus years, and those subgroups contained approximately 160, 26 and 62 TCR-sequenced participants, respectively.

What the authors observed across the whole study: Most participants were white British and females outnumbered males, and the authors suggested that clonal diversity may have been underestimated. Reportedly, almost half of the unique spike-specific TCRs recognized epitopes lying outside the regions that are mutated in the B.1.351 and B.1.1.7 variants. Conclusions about previously exposed vaccinees are limited because only six or seven AZD1222 recipients were SARS-CoV-2 seropositive at baseline. Because no day 14 peak-response samples were available, repertoires were characterized only after the peak T cell response. The 56-69-year group was small, and its depth increase did not reach significance, likely because of low power. The vaccine-associated CD4 TCRs covered the entire spike protein, and the dominant responses fell in regions 160-218 and 743-854. Spike-specific TCR breadth and depth rose significantly after two AZD1222 doses compared with day 0 and with MenACWY recipients.

The CDR3 regions of human TCRbeta chains were subjected to immunosequencing. Per the source publication's procedure: TCRs in the repertoires were matched against a reference library of SARS-CoV-2-specific TCRs that had been generated with the MIRA antigen-specificity platform. Breadth was defined as the fraction of unique TCRs that were SARS-CoV-2-associated. Depth was defined as the fraction of total T cells that were SARS-CoV-2-associated. Using the MIRA data, each spike-specific TCR was mapped to the spike region that the TCR reacts to and placed in a CD4 or CD8 class. Log10-transformed breadth and depth values were compared by one-way ANOVA with Sidak's multiple comparisons tests. The immuneACCESS repertoire file appears here via TCRdb, limited to in-frame rearrangements. These files lack a portion of the clones; in checked studies, under half of the deficit traces to unresolved V genes, and the cause of the others is not known. That table supplies the V and J calls and clone size; D and trimming were determined from the DNA. This sample holds about 130,000 clones; approximately 94% were observed only once. The ten largest account for 3.1% of the sample.

The germline V gene provides CDR1 SGHTA and CDR2 FQGNSA. Clipping removes 5 bases from V and 2 bases from J, with 8 as the unmatched junction base count. The CDR3 numbers 17 residues from cysteine through phenylalanine. The DNA shown is the 51-base CDR3, in frame from base 1. The sample's time point label is to be understood as: baseline before first vaccination. Samples from vaccinated people were obtained from the UK trials COV001 and COV002, which included a single-blind randomized controlled phase 2/3 trial of AZD1222 (ChAdOx1 nCoV-19) in healthy adults. For TCRbeta chain sequencing, PBMC samples were collected from trial participants at day 0 and at day 28 after the second dose.

Specimen: peripheral blood, collected on day 0 of AZD1222 vaccination. Recombination linked TRBV7-2 to TRBJ2-7; 14 bases in the junction line up with TRBD2. This clonotype was obtained from an adult in good health. The CDR3 region has the sequence CASSPGLAGGPPYEQYF. The sequenced DNA: TGTGCCAGCAGCCCCGGACTAGCGGGAGGCCCCCCCTACGAGCAGTACTTC.